The TCR beta chain under discussion was sequenced for a study of blood T cell repertoires in COVID-19. As for the study in general: PBMCs, B-cell-depleted T cells, or T cells provided the cDNA or gDNA that made up the material.

This clone has a handful of counts. V was cut by 3 bases and J by 4 bases, with 9 bases left in between. Germline lookup yields CDR1 SGHTA and CDR2 FQGNSA. This CDR3 comprises 13 residues. Authors' processing steps: Reference gene primer amplification yielded estimated nucleated cell counts. Sequencing used immunoSEQ multiplex PCR; TCRdb keeps in-frame clones, though not all of them. The D gene and trimming were derived from the DNA, and the V and J assignments and clone size from that table. The data contain about 160,000 clones, 80% to 90% of them singletons. The chain employs TRBV7-2 and TRBJ1-2, with a tentative D call TRBD1 (6 bases). The specimen sequenced was peripheral blood. This clonotype was obtained from a man aged 35-49 years with acute or convalescent COVID-19. CDR3 DNA: TGTGCCAGCAGCTTCAGGGGAACCTATGGCTACACCTTC. It translates to CASSFRGTYGYTF.